This T cell receptor beta chain comes out of a study of cytomegalovirus exposure and HLA in healthy donors. The germline CDR1 and CDR2 sequences are SEHNR and FQNEAQ (reference sequence). V was cut by 0 bases and J by 1 base, with 6 bases left in between. CDR3 length: 14 amino acids. Study-wide points: Common viral pathogens seemed to be connected with several of the most significant clusters, according to a later analysis.

There are a few counts of this clone. Its antigen is unknown. A multiplex PCR was run with 60 Vbeta primers and 13 Jbeta primers. Some clones are missing from TCRdb's copy, which holds only in-frame ones; the method was immunoSEQ multiplex PCR. Here the sample spans approximately 130,000 clones, under 85% being singletons. The source material was PBMCs. This clonotype was obtained from a man aged 30 to 45 in good health and CMV-seronegative. This chain joins TRBV7-9 and TRBJ1-1; no clear D. In DNA, the CDR3 is TGTGCCAGCAGCTTAGCACAGTCGAACACTGAAGCTTTCTTT. Translation gives CASSLAQSNTEAFF.